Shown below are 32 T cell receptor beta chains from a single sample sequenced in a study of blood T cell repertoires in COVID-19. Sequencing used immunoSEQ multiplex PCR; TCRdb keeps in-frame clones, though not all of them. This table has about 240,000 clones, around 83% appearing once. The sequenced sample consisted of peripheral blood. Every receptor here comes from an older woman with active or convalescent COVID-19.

The CDR3 reads CASSSSGGPSTDTQYF. The CDR3 nucleotides are TGTGCCAGCAGCTCTTCGGGGGGGCCAAGCACAGATACGCAGTATTTT. The chain recombines TRBV7-9 with TRBJ2-3, with 8 bases lining up with TRBD2. Germline assignment: CDR1 SEHNR and CDR2 FQNEAQ (reference sequence). The CDR3 totals 16 residues. After removal of 4 bases from V and 0 bases from J, the junction contained 6 bases not matched to a gene.

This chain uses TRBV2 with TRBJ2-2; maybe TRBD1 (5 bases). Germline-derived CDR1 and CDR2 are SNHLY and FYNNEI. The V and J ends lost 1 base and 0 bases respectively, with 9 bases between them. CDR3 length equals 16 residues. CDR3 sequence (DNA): TGTGCCAGCAGTGAAGTTTTAGGGGCGAACACCGGGGAGCTGTTTTTT. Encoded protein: CASSEVLGANTGELFF.

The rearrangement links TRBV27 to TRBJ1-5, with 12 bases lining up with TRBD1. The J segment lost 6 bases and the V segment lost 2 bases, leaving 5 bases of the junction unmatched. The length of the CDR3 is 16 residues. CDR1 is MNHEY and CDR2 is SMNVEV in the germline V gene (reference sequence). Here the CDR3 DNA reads TGTGCCAGCAGTTTAGGGACAGGGGGCGGTAGTCAGCCCCAGCATTTT. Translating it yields CASSLGTGGGSQPQHF.

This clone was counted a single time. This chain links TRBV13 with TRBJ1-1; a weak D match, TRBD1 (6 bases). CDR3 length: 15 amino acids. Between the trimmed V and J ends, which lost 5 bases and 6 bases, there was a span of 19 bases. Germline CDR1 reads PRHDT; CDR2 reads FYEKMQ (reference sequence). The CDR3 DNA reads TGTGCCAGCAGCAAATGGAACAGGGTAGACGCTGAAGCTTTCTTT. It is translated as CASSKWNRVDAEAFF.

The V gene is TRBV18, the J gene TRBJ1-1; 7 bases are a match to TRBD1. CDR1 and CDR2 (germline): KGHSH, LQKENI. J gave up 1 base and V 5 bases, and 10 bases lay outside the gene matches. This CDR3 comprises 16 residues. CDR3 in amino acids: CASSAVGRQGNTEAFF. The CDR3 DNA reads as TGTGCCAGCTCAGCGGTGGGAAGACAGGGGAACACTGAAGCTTTCTTT. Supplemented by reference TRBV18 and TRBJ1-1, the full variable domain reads NAGVMQNPRHLVRRRGQEARLRCSPMKGHSHVYWYRQLPEEGLKFMVYLQKENIIDESGMPKERFSAEFPKEGPSILRIQQVVRGDSAAYFCASSAVGRQGNTEAFFGQGTRLTVV.

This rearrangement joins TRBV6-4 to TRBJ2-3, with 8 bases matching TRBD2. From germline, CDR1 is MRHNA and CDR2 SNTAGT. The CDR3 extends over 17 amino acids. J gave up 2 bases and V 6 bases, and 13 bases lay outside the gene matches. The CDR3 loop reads CASSPWGAGADTDTQYF. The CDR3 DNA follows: TGTGCCAGCAGCCCCTGGGGAGCGGGGGCCGACACAGATACGCAGTATTTT.

The CDR3 reads CASSIEGRGLRNQPQHF. As DNA, the CDR3 is TGTGCCAGTAGTATAGAGGGCAGGGGGCTTCGAAATCAGCCCCAGCATTTT. The V call is TRBV19, the J call TRBJ1-5; TRBD1 aligns across 8 bases. V shed 0 bases, J shed 4 bases, and the junction held 8 bases outside the gene matches. The CDR3 runs to 17 residues. Germline V lookup: CDR1 LNHDA, CDR2 SQIVND (reference sequence).

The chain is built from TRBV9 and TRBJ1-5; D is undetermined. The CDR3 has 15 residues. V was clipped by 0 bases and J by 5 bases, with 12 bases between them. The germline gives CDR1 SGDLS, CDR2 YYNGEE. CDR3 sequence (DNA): TGTGCCAGCAGCGTAGGGATTGGTCTAGATCAGCCCCAGCATTTT. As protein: CASSVGIGLDQPQHF.

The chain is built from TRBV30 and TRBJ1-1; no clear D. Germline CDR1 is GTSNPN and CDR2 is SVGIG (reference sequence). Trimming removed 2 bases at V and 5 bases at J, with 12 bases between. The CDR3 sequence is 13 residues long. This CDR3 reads CAWSTGSETEAFF. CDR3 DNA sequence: TGTGCCTGGAGTACCGGGTCAGAGACTGAAGCTTTCTTT.

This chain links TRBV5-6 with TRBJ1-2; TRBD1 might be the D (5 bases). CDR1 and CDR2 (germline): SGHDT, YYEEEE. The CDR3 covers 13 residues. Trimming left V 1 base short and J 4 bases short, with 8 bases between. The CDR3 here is CASSLPGGYGYTF. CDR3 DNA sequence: TGTGCCAGCAGCTTGCCGGGGGGCTATGGCTACACCTTC.

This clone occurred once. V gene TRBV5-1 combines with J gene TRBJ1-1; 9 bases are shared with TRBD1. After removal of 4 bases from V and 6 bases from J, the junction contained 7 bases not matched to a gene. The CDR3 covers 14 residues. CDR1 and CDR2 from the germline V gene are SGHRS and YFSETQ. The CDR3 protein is CASSLLGQGSEAFF. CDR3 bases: TGCGCCAGCAGCCTCCTGGGACAGGGCTCTGAAGCTTTCTTT. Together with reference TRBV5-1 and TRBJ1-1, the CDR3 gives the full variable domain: KAGVTQTPRYLIKTRGQQVTLSCSPISGHRSVSWYQQTPGQGLQFLFEYFSETQRNKGNFPGRFSGRQFSNSRSEMNVSTLELGDSALYLCASSLLGQGSEAFFGQGTRLTVV.

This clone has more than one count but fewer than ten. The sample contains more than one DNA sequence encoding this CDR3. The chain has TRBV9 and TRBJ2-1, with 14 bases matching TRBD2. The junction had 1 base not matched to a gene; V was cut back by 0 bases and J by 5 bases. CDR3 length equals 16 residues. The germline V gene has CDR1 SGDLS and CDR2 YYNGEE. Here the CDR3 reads CASSVGLAGGNNEQFF. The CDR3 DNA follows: TGTGCCAGCAGCGTAGGACTAGCGGGGGGGAACAATGAGCAGTTCTTC.

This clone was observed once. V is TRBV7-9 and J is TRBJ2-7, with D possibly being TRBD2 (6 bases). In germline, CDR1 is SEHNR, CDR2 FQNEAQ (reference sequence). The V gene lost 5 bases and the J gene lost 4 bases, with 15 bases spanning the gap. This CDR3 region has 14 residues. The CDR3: CASSPRGPTYEQYF. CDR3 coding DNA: TGTGCCAGCAGCCCGCGGGGCCCAACATACGAGCAGTACTTC.

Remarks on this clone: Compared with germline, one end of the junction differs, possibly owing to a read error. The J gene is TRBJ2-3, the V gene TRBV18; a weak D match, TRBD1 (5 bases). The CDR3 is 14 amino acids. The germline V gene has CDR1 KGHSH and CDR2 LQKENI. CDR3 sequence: CASSPDSSTDTHPF. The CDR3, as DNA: TGTGCCAGCTCACCCGACAGCTCGACTGATACGCACCCTTTT. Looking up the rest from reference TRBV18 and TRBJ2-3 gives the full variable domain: NAGVMQNPRHLVRRRGQEARLRCSPMKGHSHVYWYRQLPEEGLKFMVYLQKENIIDESGMPKERFSAEFPKEGPSILRIQQVVRGDSAAYFCASSPDSSTDTHPFGPGTRLTVL.

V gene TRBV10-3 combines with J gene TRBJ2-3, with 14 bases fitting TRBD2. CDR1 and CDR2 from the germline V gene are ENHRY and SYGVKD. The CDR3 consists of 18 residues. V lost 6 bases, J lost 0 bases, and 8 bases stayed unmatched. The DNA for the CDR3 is TGTGCCATCAGCCGGACTAGCGGGGGGCCCCGAAGCACAGATACGCAGTATTTT. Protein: CAISRTSGGPRSTDTQYF.

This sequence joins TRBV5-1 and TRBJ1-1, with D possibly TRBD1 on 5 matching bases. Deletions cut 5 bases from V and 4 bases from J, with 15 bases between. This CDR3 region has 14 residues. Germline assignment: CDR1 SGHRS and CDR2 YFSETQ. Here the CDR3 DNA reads TGCGCCAGCAGTCTAGGGGCTACGAGCACTGAAGCTTTCTTT. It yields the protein CASSLGATSTEAFF. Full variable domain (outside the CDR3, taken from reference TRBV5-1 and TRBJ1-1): KAGVTQTPRYLIKTRGQQVTLSCSPISGHRSVSWYQQTPGQGLQFLFEYFSETQRNKGNFPGRFSGRQFSNSRSEMNVSTLELGDSALYLCASSLGATSTEAFFGQGTRLTVV.

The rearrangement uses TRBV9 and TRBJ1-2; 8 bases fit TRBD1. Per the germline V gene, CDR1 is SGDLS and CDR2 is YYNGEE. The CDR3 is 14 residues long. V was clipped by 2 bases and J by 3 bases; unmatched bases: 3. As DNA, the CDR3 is TGTGCCAGCAGCGTTGACAGGGGAGACTATGGCTACACCTTC. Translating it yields CASSVDRGDYGYTF.

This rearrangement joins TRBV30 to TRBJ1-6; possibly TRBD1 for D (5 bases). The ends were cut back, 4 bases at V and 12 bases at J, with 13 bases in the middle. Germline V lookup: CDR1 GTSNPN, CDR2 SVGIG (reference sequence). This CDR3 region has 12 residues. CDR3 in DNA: TGTGCCTGGAACATAAGACAGCTACCCCTCCACTTT. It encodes CAWNIRQLPLHF.

CDR3 sequence (DNA): TGTGCCAGCAGCTTCGGACATTTTAACTATGGCTACACCTTC. Protein: CASSFGHFNYGYTF. This chain joins TRBV5-4 and TRBJ1-2; tentative D call: TRBD1 (5 bases). The V end lost 2 bases, the J end lost 1 base, and 9 bases lay between the germline ends. CDR1 and CDR2 from the germline V gene are SGHNT and YYREEE (reference sequence). This CDR3 region has 14 residues.

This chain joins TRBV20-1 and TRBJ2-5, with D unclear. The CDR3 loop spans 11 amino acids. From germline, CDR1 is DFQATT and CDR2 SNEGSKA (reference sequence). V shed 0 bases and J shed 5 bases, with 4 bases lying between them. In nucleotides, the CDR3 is TGCAGTGCTAGAGATCGGGAGACCCAGTACTTC. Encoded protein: CSARDRETQYF.

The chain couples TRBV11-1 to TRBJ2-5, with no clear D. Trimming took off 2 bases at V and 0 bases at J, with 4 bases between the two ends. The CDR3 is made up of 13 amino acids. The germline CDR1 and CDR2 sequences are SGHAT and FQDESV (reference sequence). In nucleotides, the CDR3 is TGTGCCAGCAGCTTAACGGACCAAGAGACCCAGTACTTC. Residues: CASSLTDQETQYF.

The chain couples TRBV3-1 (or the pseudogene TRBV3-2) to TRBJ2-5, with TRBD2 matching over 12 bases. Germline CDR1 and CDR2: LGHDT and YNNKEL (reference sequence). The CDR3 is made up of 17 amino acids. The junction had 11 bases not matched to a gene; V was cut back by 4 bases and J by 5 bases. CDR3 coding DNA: TGTGCCAGCAGCCCCCGTTATCTAGCGGGGGGGCAGGAGACCCAGTACTTC. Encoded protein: CASSPRYLAGGQETQYF.

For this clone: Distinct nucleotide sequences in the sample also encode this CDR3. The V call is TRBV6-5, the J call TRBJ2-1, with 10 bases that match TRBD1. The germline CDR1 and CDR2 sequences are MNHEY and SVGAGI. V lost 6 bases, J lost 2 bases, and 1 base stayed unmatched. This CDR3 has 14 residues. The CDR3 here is CASRTGGAYNEQFF. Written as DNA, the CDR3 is TGTGCCAGCAGGACAGGGGGCGCCTACAATGAGCAGTTCTTC.

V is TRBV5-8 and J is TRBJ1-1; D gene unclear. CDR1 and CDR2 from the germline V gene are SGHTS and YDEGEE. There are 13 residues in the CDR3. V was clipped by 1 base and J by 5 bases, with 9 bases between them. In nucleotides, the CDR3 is TGTGCCAGCAGCTTGTATAGGAGAACTGAAGCTTTCTTT. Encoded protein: CASSLYRRTEAFF.

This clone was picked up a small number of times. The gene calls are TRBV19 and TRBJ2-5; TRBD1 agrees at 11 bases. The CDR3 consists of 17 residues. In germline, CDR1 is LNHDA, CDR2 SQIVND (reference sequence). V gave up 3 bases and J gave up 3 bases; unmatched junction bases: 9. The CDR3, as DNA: TGTGCCAGTAGTATGCCTACTAGGGGACAGGGGGAAGAGACCCAGTACTTC. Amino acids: CASSMPTRGQGEETQYF.

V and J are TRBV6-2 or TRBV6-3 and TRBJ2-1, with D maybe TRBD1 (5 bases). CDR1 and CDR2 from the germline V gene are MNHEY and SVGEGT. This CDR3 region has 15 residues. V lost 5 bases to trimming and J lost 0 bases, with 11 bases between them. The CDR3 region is CASSRQLSSYNEQFF. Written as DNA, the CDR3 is TGTGCCAGCAGTCGACAGTTAAGCTCCTACAATGAGCAGTTCTTC.

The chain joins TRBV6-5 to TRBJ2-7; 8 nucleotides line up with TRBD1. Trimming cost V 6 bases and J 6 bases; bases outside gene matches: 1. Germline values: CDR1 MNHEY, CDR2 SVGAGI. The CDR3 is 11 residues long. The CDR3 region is CASRQGGEQYF. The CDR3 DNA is TGTGCCAGCAGACAGGGGGGCGAGCAGTACTTC.

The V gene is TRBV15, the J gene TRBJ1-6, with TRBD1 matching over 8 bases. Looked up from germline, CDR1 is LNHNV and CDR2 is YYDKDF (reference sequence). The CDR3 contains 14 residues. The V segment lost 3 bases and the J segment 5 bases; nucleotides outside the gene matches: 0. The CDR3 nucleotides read TGTGCCACCAGCAGGGGACAGGATAATTCACCCCTCCACTTT. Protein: CATSRGQDNSPLHF.

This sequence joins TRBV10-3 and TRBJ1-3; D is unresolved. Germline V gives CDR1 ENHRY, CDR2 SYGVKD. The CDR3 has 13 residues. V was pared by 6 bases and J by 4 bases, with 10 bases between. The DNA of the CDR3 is TGTGCCATCAGCTCCTCCGTCGGAAACACCATATATTTT. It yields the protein CAISSSVGNTIYF.

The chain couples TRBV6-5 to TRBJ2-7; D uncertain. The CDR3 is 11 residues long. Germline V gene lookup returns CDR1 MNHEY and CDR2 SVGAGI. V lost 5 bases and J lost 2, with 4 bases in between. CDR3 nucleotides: TGTGCCAGCAGTACACCCTACGAGCAGTACTTC. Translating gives CASSTPYEQYF.

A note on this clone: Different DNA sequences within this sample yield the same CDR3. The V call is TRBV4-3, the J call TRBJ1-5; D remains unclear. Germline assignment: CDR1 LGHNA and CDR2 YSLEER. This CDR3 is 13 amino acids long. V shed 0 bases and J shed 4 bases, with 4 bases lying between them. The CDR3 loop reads CASSQDGNQPQHF. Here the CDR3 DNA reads TGCGCCAGCAGCCAAGACGGTAATCAGCCCCAGCATTTT.

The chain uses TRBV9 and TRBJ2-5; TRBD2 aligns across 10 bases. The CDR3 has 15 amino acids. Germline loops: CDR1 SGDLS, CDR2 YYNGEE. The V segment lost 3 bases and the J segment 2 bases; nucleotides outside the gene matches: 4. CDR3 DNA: TGTGCCAGCAGCGCGGGACTAGCGCTTCAAGAGACCCAGTACTTC. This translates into CASSAGLALQETQYF.